This T cell receptor (beta chain) is drawn from a study of T-cell reconstitution after alpha-beta-depleted transplantation in children. Overall study results and limits: Some patients owed their high day-60 TCRbeta diversity to surviving recipient T cells and thymic progenitors.

V lost 6 bases and J lost 1, with 9 bases in between. This CDR3 region has 13 residues. Germline CDR1 is ENHRY and CDR2 is SYGVKD. For TCRbeta, the library was prepared with unique molecular identifiers. TCRdb reprocessed the PCR reads via MiXCR and lists one record per CDR3 protein. This sample yields about a million distinct CDR3 sequences, of which about 29% are seen a single time; approximately 30% belongs to the top ten. This clonotype was counted at least ten times. Its antigen is not identified. The sample consisted of PBMCs, mostly from graft donor cells, taken 360 days after TCRalphabeta/CD19-depleted stem cell transplant. This receptor was obtained from a boy under three years old who had a stem cell transplant for SCID, so the T cells may come from the graft donor. The chain has TRBV10-3 and TRBJ2-5; perhaps TRBD1 as D (6 bases). The CDR3 is CAISDRPQETQYF. Here the CDR3 DNA reads TGTGCCATCAGCGACAGGCCCCAAGAGACCCAGTACTTC.